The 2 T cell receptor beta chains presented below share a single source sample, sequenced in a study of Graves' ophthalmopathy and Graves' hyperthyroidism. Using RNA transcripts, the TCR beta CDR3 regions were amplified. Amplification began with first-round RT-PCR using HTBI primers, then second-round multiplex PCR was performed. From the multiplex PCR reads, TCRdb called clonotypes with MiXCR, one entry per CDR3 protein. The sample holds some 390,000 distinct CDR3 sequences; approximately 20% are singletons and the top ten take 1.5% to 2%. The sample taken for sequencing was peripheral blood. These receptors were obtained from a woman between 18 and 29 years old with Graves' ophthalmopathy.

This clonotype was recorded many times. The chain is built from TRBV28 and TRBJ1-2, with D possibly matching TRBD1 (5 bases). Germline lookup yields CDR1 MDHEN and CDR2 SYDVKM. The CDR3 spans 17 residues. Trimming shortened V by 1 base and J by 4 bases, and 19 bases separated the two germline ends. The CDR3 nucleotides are TGTGCCAGCAGTTTATCCGACCTGAGGGGCGCGACCTATGGCTACACCTTC. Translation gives CASSLSDLRGATYGYTF.

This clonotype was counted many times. Written as DNA, the CDR3 is TGCAGTGCTAGAGATCTCCAGGGGAGGAGCACTGAAGCTTTCTTT. This codes for CSARDLQGRSTEAFF. V gene TRBV20-1 combines with J gene TRBJ1-1; possibly TRBD1 for D (6 bases). The length of the CDR3 is 15 residues. Trimming pared 0 bases from V and 4 bases from J, leaving 15 bases between. Germline CDR1 is DFQATT and CDR2 is SNEGSKA (reference sequence).